This TCR beta chain is drawn from a study of control samples from healthy donors and cancer patients. The table came from immunoSEQ multiplex PCR; TCRdb's copy has only in-frame clones and leaves some out. The data contain 140,000 or so clones, around 94% of them seen just once; the ten biggest clones take up approximately 15%. The receptor was isolated from a man aged 55 to 70 with colorectal cancer. The sample comprised PBMCs.

The CDR3 is CAWSVRDKNSPLHF. For the CDR3, the DNA is TGTGCCTGGAGTGTACGGGACAAAAATTCACCCCTCCACTTT. This chain joins TRBV30 and TRBJ1-6; D perhaps matches TRBD1 (6 bases). This CDR3 is 14 amino acids long. V lost 0 bases, J lost 7 bases, and 10 bases lay in between. Germline CDR1 is GTSNPN and CDR2 is SVGIG (reference sequence).